The 20 T cell receptor beta chains below all came from one sample that was sequenced in a study of naive and memory T cell subsets. An oligonucleotide containing a UMI was ligated to the 3' end of TCR cDNA. The SP2 primer and nested alpha and beta constant region primers amplified ligated cDNA in four rounds. TCRdb re-analysed the 5' RACE reads in MiXCR, keeping a single row per CDR3 protein. The sample has roughly 60,000 distinct CDR3 sequences, approximately 7.2% seen once. These TCRs come from a male donor in good health.

This clonotype was detected a few times. The rearrangement joins TRBV14 to TRBJ1-4; D unresolved. V lost 4 bases, J lost 5 bases, and 11 bases lay in between. The CDR3 consists of 14 residues. Germline V lookup: CDR1 SGHDN, CDR2 FVKESK. This CDR3 reads CASSPHGPNEKLFF. CDR3 DNA: TGTGCCAGCAGCCCCCACGGACCGAATGAAAAACTGTTTTTT.

The rearrangement joins TRBV3-1 to TRBJ2-7; the D is unclear. The CDR3 is made up of 12 amino acids. V was clipped by 3 bases and J by 5 bases, with 8 bases between them. Germline CDR1 reads LGHDT; CDR2 reads YNNKEL (reference sequence). The DNA for the CDR3 is TGTGCCAGCAGCCACCTAACCCACGAGCAGTACTTC. This gives the protein CASSHLTHEQYF.

This clonotype was seen a few times. The V gene is TRBV12-3 or TRBV12-4, the J gene TRBJ1-1; no reliable D call. This CDR3 is built from 13 residues. Trimming stripped 6 bases from V and 3 bases from J, with 11 bases between. This chain's CDR3 is CASSPGRYTEAFF. The DNA for the CDR3 is TGTGCCAGCAGCCCAGGCAGGTACACTGAAGCTTTCTTT.

Only a few counts were recorded for this clonotype. V and J are TRBV4-1 and TRBJ1-6; D not certain. CDR1 and CDR2 (germline): MGHRA, YSYEKL. The CDR3 runs to 17 residues. V lost 0 bases to trimming and J lost 2 bases, with 11 bases between them. The CDR3 DNA follows: TGCGCCAGCAGCCAAGATTCCTCTTTGGCCTATAATTCACCCCTCCACTTT. The encoded protein is CASSQDSSLAYNSPLHF.

This clonotype has ten or more counts. The chain carries TRBV5-1 and TRBJ1-1, with a possible D match to TRBD1 (6 bases). CDR1 is SGHRS, CDR2 YFSETQ, per germline. This CDR3 is 14 amino acids long. V shed 4 bases and J shed 7 bases, with 17 bases lying between them. For the CDR3, the DNA is TGCGCCAGCAGCACCTCCGGACAGCCCGGTGAAGCTTTCTTT. Protein sequence: CASSTSGQPGEAFF.

This clonotype was seen ten or more times. The rearrangement uses TRBV7-2 and TRBJ2-1; D not resolved. The CDR3 is 13 amino acids. Germline V CDR1 and CDR2: SGHTA, FQGNSA. Trimming removed 2 bases from V and 5 bases from J, with 7 bases in between. The CDR3 loop reads CASSLSQNNEQFF. The CDR3 DNA reads as TGTGCCAGCAGCTTAAGCCAGAACAATGAGCAGTTCTTC.

This clonotype came up a few times. This rearrangement joins TRBV20-1 to TRBJ1-5; TRBD1 aligns across 7 bases. This CDR3 is 15 amino acids long. V dropped 5 bases and J dropped 3; count of bases not matched to a gene: 10. Germline assignment: CDR1 DFQATT and CDR2 SNEGSKA (reference sequence). The CDR3 here is CSAPPTGAANQPQHF. For the CDR3, the DNA is TGCAGTGCTCCTCCTACAGGGGCGGCCAATCAGCCCCAGCATTTT.

In this sample, this clonotype turned up many times. The V gene is TRBV29-1, the J gene TRBJ2-1; D is undetermined. Germline assignment: CDR1 SQVTM and CDR2 ANQGSEA. This CDR3 has 13 residues. The ends were cut back, 4 bases at V and 0 bases at J, with 7 bases in the middle. The CDR3 bases are TGCAGCGTTGGTAGTGCCTCCTACAATGAGCAGTTCTTC. Its translation: CSVGSASYNEQFF.

This clonotype was recorded many times. This chain uses TRBV18 with TRBJ1-1, with TRBD1 matching 8 bases. The V and J ends lost 1 base and 3 bases, in that order; junction bases with no gene match: 4. From germline, CDR1 is KGHSH and CDR2 LQKENI. The CDR3 extends over 15 amino acids. DNA of the CDR3: TGTGCCAGCTCACCACTGGACAGGGTGGACACTGAAGCTTTCTTT. This gives the protein CASSPLDRVDTEAFF. The full variable domain, in which reference TRBV18 and TRBJ1-1 provide the parts outside the CDR3, is NAGVMQNPRHLVRRRGQEARLRCSPMKGHSHVYWYRQLPEEGLKFMVYLQKENIIDESGMPKERFSAEFPKEGPSILRIQQVVRGDSAAYFCASSPLDRVDTEAFFGQGTRLTVV.

The chain links TRBV6-2 or TRBV6-3 to TRBJ1-2; D may be TRBD1 (6 bases). The germline V gene encodes CDR1 MNHEY and CDR2 SVGEGT. The CDR3 is 12 residues long. Trimming removed 7 bases at V and 4 bases at J, with 10 bases between. CDR3 DNA sequence: TGTGCCAGCACGGACAGCTCCTATGGCTACACCTTC. It yields the protein CASTDSSYGYTF.

This clonotype has just a few counts. The chain is built from TRBV10-1 and TRBJ2-5; possibly TRBD1 for D (5 bases). There are 14 residues in the CDR3. The V and J ends lost 3 bases and 4 bases respectively, with 12 bases between them. CDR1 and CDR2 (germline): WNHNN, SYGVQD (reference sequence). As DNA, the CDR3 is TGCGCCAGCAGTGATGGGGCTTCTGGAGAGACCCAGTACTTC. Protein: CASSDGASGETQYF.

This clonotype has just a few counts. This chain uses TRBV7-9 with TRBJ1-1, with no clear D. The ends were cut back, 5 bases at V and 1 base at J, with 8 bases in the middle. This CDR3 has 13 amino acids. Germline CDR1 and CDR2: SEHNR and FQNEAQ (reference sequence). In DNA, the CDR3 is TGTGCCAGCAGCCCCCAGTCGAACACTGAAGCTTTCTTT. This translates into CASSPQSNTEAFF. Full variable domain (remainder filled in from reference TRBV7-9 and TRBJ1-1): DTGVSQNPRHKITKRGQNVTFRCDPISEHNRLYWYRQTLGQGPEFLTYFQNEAQLEKSRLLSDRFSAERPKGSFSTLEIQRTEQGDSAMYLCASSPQSNTEAFFGQGTRLTVV.

The V and J genes are TRBV20-1 and TRBJ2-5, with D possibly matching TRBD1 (6 bases). The CDR3 has 11 residues. V shed 4 bases and J shed 5 bases, with 8 bases lying between them. From germline, CDR1 is DFQATT and CDR2 SNEGSKA (reference sequence). The CDR3 reads CSATTGETQYF. CDR3 nucleotides: TGCAGTGCTACCACAGGGGAGACCCAGTACTTC.

This clonotype was detected ten times or more. The J gene is TRBJ2-1, the V gene TRBV29-1; no clear D. The CDR3 is made up of 15 amino acids. The V end was cut by 2 bases, the J end by 9 bases, with 20 bases between. Looked up from germline, CDR1 is SQVTM and CDR2 is ANQGSEA. The CDR3 region has the DNA TGCAGCGTTGAATCCGGGCGCATTCACGCACGTGAGCAGTTCTTC. Translated, it gives CSVESGRIHAREQFF.

Details on this clonotype: The junction departs from the called germline gene at one end, perhaps through a read error. The chain is built from TRBV9 and TRBJ2-1; 12 bases agree with TRBD2. The CDR3 loop spans 16 amino acids. CDR1 is SGDLS and CDR2 is YYNGEE in the germline V gene. The CDR3 sequence: CASSASGGASYDEQFF. Written as DNA, the CDR3 is TGTGCCAGCAGCGCTAGCGGGGGGGCCTCCTACGATGAGCAGTTCTTC. Looking up the rest from reference TRBV9 and TRBJ2-1 gives the full variable domain: DSGVTQTPKHLITATGQRVTLRCSPRSGDLSVYWYQQSLDQGLQFLIQYYNGEERAKGNILERFSAQQFPDLHSELNLSSLELGDSALYFCASSASGGASYDEQFFGPGTRLTVL.

J is TRBJ2-3 and V is TRBV12-3 or TRBV12-4, with D perhaps given as TRBD1 or TRBD2 (9 bases each). V gave up 2 bases and J gave up 7 bases, with 34 bases separating them. CDR3 length equals 21 residues. The CDR3 reads CASSLTPGQGLTSGDPHTQYF. Here the CDR3 DNA reads TGTGCCAGCAGTTTAACACCGGGACAGGGATTGACTAGCGGCGACCCCCATACGCAGTATTTT.

This clonotype turned up a few times. V usage is TRBV7-2 and J usage is TRBJ2-1; the D gene is possibly TRBD2 (6 bases). CDR1 is SGHTA, CDR2 FQGNSA, per germline. The CDR3 extends over 17 amino acids. With 1 base removed from V and 10 bases from J, the gap between germline ends came to 23 bases. CDR3: CASSLGRVGSVIGEQFF. The CDR3 DNA sequence: TGTGCCAGCAGCTTAGGACGGGTCGGGAGTGTTATTGGGGAGCAGTTCTTC.

The chain is built from TRBV2 and TRBJ2-2, with D possibly TRBD1 on 6 matching bases. CDR3 length equals 15 residues. Germline CDR1 reads SNHLY; CDR2 reads FYNNEI. The ends were cut back, 2 bases at V and 0 bases at J, with 7 bases in the middle. CDR3 in DNA: TGTGCCAGCAGTGAACAGGGGACGAACACCGGGGAGCTGTTTTTT. This encodes CASSEQGTNTGELFF. Based on the CDR3 plus reference TRBV2 and TRBJ2-2, the full variable domain is EPEVTQTPSHQVTQMGQEVILRCVPISNHLYFYWYRQILGQKVEFLVSFYNNEISEKSEIFDDQFSVERPDGSNFTLKIRSTKLEDSAMYFCASSEQGTNTGELFFGEGSRLTVL.

The table lists this clonotype with a few counts. This chain connects TRBV7-9 to TRBJ1-1, with 8 bases aligning to TRBD1. Germline V gene sequence: CDR1 SEHNR, CDR2 FQNEAQ (reference sequence). The ends lost 11 bases at V and 4 bases at J; junction bases unmatched: 9. This CDR3 spans 13 amino acids. CDR3 loop: CAGGQGIATEAFF. In nucleotides, the CDR3 is TGTGCCGGCGGACAGGGCATTGCCACTGAAGCTTTCTTT.

This clonotype came up many times. One end of the junction varies from germline; a read error may be responsible. V gene TRBV7-2 combines with J gene TRBJ2-3, with 14 positions matching TRBD2. The germline V gene encodes CDR1 SGHTA and CDR2 FQGNSA. The CDR3 totals 14 residues. CDR3 amino acids: CASSSGLAGEIWWF. The CDR3 DNA sequence: TGTGCCAGCAGCTCGGGACTAGCGGGAGAGATCTGGTGGTTT.